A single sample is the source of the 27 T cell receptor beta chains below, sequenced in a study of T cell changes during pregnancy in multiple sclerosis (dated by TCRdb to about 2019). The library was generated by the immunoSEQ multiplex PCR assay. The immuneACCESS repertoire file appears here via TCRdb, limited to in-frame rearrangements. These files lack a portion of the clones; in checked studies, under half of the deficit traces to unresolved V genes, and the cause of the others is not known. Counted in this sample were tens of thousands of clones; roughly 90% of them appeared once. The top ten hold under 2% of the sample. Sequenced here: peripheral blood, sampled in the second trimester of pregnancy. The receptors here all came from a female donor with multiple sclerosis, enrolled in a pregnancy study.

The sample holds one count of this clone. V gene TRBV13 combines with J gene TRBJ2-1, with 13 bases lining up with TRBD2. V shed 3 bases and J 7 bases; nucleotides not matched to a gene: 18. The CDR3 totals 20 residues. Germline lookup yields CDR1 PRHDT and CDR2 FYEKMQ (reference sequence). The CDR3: CASSFYTRTSGRTVGNEQFF. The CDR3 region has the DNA TGTGCCAGCAGCTTCTATACCAGGACTAGCGGGAGAACTGTTGGTAATGAGCAGTTCTTC. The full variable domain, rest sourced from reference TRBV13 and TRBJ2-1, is AAGVIQSPRHLIKEKRETATLKCYPIPRHDTVYWYQQGPGQDPQFLISFYEKMQSDKGSIPDRFSAQQFSDYHSELNMSSLELGDSALYFCASSFYTRTSGRTVGNEQFFGPGTRLTVL.

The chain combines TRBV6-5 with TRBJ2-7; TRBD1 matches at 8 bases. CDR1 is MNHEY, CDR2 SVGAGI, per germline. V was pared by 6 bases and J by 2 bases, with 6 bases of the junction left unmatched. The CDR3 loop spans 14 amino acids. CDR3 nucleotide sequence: TGTGCCAGCAGAACGGGGACAGGAGCCTACGAGCAGTACTTC. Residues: CASRTGTGAYEQYF.

The CDR3 reads CASSVGDRGYNEQFF. The CDR3 bases are TGTGCCAGCAGCGTAGGGGACAGGGGCTACAATGAGCAGTTCTTC. The V and J genes are TRBV9 and TRBJ2-1, with TRBD1 identical over 10 bases. The CDR3 consists of 15 residues. J lost 3 bases, V lost 0 bases, and 0 bases had no gene match. From germline, CDR1 is SGDLS and CDR2 YYNGEE. Full variable domain (missing parts from reference TRBV9 and TRBJ2-1): DSGVTQTPKHLITATGQRVTLRCSPRSGDLSVYWYQQSLDQGLQFLIQYYNGEERAKGNILERFSAQQFPDLHSELNLSSLELGDSALYFCASSVGDRGYNEQFFGPGTRLTVL.

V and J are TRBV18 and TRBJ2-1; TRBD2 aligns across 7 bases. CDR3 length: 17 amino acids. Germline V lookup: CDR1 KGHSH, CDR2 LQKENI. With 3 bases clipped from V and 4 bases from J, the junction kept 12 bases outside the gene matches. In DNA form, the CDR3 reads TGTGCCAGCTCACCGGACCGCGGGAGACTACATTACAATGAGCAGTTCTTC. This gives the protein CASSPDRGRLHYNEQFF.

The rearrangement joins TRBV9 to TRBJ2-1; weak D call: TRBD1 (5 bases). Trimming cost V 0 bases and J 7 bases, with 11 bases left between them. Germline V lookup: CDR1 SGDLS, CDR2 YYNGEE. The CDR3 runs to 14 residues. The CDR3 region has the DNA TGTGCCAGCAGCGTAGAGAGCAGGGTGAATGAGCAGTTCTTC. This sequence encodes CASSVESRVNEQFF.

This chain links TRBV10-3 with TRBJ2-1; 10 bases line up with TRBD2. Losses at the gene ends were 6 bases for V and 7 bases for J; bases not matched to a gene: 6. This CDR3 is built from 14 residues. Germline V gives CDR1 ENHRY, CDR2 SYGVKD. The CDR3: CAIRERGGINEQFF. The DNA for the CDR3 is TGTGCCATCAGGGAGCGGGGGGGCATAAATGAGCAGTTCTTC.

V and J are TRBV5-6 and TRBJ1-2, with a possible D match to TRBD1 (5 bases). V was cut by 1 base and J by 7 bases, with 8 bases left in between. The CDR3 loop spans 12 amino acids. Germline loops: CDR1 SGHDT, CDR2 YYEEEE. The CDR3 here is CASSLFGGGYTF. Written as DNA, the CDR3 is TGTGCCAGCAGCTTGTTCGGGGGTGGCTACACCTTC.

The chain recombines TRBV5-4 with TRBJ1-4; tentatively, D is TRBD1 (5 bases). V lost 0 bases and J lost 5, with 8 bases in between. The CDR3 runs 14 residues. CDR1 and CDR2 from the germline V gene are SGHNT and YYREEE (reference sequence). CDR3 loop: CASSLAGNNEKLFF. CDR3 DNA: TGTGCCAGCAGCTTGGCAGGGAACAATGAAAAACTGTTTTTT. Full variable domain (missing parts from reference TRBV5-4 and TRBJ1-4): ETGVTQSPTHLIKTRGQQVTLRCSSQSGHNTVSWYQQALGQGPQFIFQYYREEENGRGNFPPRFSGLQFPNYSSELNVNALELDDSALYLCASSLAGNNEKLFFGSGTQLSVL.

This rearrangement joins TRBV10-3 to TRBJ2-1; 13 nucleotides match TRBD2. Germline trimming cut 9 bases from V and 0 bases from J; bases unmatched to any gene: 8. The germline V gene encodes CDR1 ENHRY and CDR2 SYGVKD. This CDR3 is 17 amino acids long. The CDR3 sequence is CAIHGTSGTSSYNEQFF. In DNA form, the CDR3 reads TGTGCCATTCATGGGACTAGCGGGACTAGCTCCTACAATGAGCAGTTCTTC.

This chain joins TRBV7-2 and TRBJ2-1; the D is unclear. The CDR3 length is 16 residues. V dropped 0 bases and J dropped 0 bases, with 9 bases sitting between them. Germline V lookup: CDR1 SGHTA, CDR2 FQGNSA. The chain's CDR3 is CASSLATAISYNEQFF. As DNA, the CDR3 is TGTGCCAGCAGCTTAGCCACAGCAATCTCCTACAATGAGCAGTTCTTC.

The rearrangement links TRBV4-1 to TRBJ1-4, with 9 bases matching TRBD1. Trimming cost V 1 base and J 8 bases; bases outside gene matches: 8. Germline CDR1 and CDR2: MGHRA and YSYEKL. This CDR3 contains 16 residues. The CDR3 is CASSQGWGQGSEKLFF. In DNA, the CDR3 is TGCGCCAGCAGCCAAGGTTGGGGACAGGGCTCGGAAAAACTGTTTTTT.

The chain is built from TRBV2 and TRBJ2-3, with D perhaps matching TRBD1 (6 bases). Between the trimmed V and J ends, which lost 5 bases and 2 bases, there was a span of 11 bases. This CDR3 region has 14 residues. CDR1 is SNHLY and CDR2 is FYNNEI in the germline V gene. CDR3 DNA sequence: TGTGCCAGCAGTCCCGGGACACACACAGATACGCAGTATTTT. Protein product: CASSPGTHTDTQYF.

The DNA for the CDR3 is TGTGCCAGCAGCTGGGGACAGAGCACAGATACGCAGTATTTT. Protein product: CASSWGQSTDTQYF. The chain employs TRBV7-8 and TRBJ2-3; 7 bases match TRBD1. J lost 0 bases, V lost 4 bases, and 1 base had no gene match. The CDR3 spans 14 residues. Per the germline V gene, CDR1 is SGHVS and CDR2 is FQNEAQ.

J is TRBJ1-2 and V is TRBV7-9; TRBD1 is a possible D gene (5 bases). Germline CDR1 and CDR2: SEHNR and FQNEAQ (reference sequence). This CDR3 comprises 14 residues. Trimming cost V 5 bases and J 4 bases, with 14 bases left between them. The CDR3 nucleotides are TGTGCCAGCAGCGACACCGGGACTGCCTATGGCTACACCTTC. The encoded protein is CASSDTGTAYGYTF.

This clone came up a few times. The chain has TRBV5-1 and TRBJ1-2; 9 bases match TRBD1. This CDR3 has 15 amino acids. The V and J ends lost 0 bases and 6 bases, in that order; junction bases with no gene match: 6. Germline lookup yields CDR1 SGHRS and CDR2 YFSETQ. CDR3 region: CASSLAGTGTDGYTF. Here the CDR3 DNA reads TGCGCCAGCAGCTTGGCCGGGACAGGGACAGATGGCTACACCTTC.

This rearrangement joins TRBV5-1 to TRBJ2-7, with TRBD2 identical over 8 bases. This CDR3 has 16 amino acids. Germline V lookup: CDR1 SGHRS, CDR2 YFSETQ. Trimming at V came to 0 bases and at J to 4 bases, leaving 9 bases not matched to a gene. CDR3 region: CASSLELAGARYEQYF. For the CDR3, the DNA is TGCGCCAGCAGCTTGGAGCTAGCGGGCGCGAGGTACGAGCAGTACTTC.

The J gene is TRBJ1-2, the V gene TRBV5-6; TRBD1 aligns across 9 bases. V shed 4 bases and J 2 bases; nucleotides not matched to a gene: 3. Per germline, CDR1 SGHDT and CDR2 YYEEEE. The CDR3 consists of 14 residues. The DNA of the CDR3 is TGTGCCAGCAGCGAGACAGGGGGGAACTATGGCTACACCTTC. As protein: CASSETGGNYGYTF.

The CDR3 bases are TGTGCCAGCAGCCGGGGACAGCTTGGTAGTATGAACACTGAAGCTTTCTTT. Protein: CASSRGQLGSMNTEAFF. The chain combines TRBV4-2 with TRBJ1-1, with TRBD1 matching 7 bases. The CDR3 sequence is 17 residues long. CDR1 is LGHNA, CDR2 YNFKEQ, per germline. Trimming cost V 4 bases and J 0 bases; bases outside gene matches: 11.

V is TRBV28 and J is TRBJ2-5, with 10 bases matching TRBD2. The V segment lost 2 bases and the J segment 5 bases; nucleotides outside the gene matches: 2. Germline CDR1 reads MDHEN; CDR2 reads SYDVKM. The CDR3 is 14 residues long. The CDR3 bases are TGTGCCAGCAGTTTACAGCGGGAGGGTGAGACCCAGTACTTC. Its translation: CASSLQREGETQYF.

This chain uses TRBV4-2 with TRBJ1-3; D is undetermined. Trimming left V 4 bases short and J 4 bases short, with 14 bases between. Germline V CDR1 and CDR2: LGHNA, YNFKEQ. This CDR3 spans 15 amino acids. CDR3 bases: TGTGCCAGCAGCCCGCCATCACAGACCGGAAACACCATATATTTT. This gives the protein CASSPPSQTGNTIYF.

In DNA form, the CDR3 reads TGTGCCAGCAGCTGGGACAGGGACTACGAGCAGTACTTC. It is translated as CASSWDRDYEQYF. V is TRBV11-3 and J is TRBJ2-7, with TRBD1 matching 9 bases. The CDR3 is 13 residues long. The V segment lost 4 bases and the J segment 3 bases; nucleotides outside the gene matches: 1. Germline values: CDR1 SGHNT, CDR2 YENEEA. Drawing the rest from reference TRBV11-3 and TRBJ2-7, the complete variable domain is EAGVVQSPRYKIIEKKQPVAFWCNPISGHNTLYWYLQNLGQGPELLIRYENEEAVDDSQLPKDRFSAERLKGVDSTLKIQPAELGDSAVYLCASSWDRDYEQYFGPGTRLTVT.

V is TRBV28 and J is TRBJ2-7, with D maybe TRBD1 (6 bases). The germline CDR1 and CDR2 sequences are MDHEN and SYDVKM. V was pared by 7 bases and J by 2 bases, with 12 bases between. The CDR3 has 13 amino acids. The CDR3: CASNPGVAYEQYF. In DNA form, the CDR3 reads TGTGCCAGCAACCCAGGGGTTGCCTACGAGCAGTACTTC.

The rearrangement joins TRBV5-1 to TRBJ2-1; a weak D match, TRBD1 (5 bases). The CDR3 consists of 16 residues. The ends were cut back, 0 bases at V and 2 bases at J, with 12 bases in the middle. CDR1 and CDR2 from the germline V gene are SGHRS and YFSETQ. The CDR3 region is CASSLETGYTYNEQFF. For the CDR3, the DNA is TGCGCCAGCAGCTTGGAAACAGGTTATACCTACAATGAGCAGTTCTTC.

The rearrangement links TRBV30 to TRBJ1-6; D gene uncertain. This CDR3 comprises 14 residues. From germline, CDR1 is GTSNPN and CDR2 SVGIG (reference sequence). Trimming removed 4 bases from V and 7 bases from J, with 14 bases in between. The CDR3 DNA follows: TGTGCCTGGAAATGGGCAGCGGGAAATTCACCCCTCCACTTT. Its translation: CAWKWAAGNSPLHF.

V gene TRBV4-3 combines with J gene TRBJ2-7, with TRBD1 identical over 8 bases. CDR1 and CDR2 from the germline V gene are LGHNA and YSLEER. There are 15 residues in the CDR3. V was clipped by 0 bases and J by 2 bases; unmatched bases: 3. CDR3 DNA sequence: TGCGCCAGCAGCCAAGAGACAGGGGAAGCCTACGAGCAGTACTTC. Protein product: CASSQETGEAYEQYF.

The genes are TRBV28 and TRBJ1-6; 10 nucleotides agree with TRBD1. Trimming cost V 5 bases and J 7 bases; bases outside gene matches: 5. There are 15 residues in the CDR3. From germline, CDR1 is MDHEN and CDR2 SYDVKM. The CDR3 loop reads CASSVPGQGNSPLHF. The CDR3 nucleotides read TGTGCCAGCAGTGTTCCGGGACAGGGGAATTCACCCCTCCACTTT.

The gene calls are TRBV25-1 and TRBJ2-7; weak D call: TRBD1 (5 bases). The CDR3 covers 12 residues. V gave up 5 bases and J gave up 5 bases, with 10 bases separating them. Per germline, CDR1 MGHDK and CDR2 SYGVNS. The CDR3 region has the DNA TGTGCCAGCAGTTGGACACTCAACGAGCAGTACTTC. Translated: CASSWTLNEQYF.